These 11 T cell receptor beta chains were all obtained from the same sample, sequenced in a study of identical twins. TCRdb itself ran the 5' RACE reads through MiXCR, one entry per CDR3 protein. The sample lists 500,000 to 600,000 distinct CDR3 sequences; about 20% were seen once. These data also featured in a second study, about T cells expressing NK-cell markers.

Sequences were obtained from CD4+ T cells sorted from blood. The receptor set was obtained from a woman aged 18-29 years in good health.

This clonotype was recorded many times. The chain has TRBV3-1 and TRBJ1-6; 8 bases are a match to TRBD1. V was clipped by 5 bases and J by 9 bases; unmatched bases: 3. CDR1 LGHDT and CDR2 YNNKEL come from the germline V gene (reference sequence). This CDR3 has 13 amino acids. The CDR3 nucleotides read TGTGCCAGCAGCGGACAGGGTGCTTCACCCCTCCACTTT. This translates into CASSGQGASPLHF.

This clonotype has more than one count but fewer than ten. This rearrangement joins TRBV29-1 to TRBJ2-1, with TRBD2 identical over 7 bases. Per germline, CDR1 SQVTM and CDR2 ANQGSEA. Trimming removed 3 bases from V and 0 bases from J; junction bases left unmatched: 5. There are 15 residues in the CDR3. DNA of the CDR3: TGCAGCGTTGACCAAGGCGGGGGCTCCTACAATGAGCAGTTCTTC. It specifies CSVDQGGGSYNEQFF.

This clonotype was seen a handful of times. The chain combines TRBV29-1 with TRBJ2-7; tentatively, D is TRBD2 (6 bases). Germline CDR1 reads SQVTM; CDR2 reads ANQGSEA. The CDR3 consists of 13 residues. The germline V and J ends were trimmed by 6 bases and 2 bases, with 14 bases remaining between them. The CDR3 loop reads CSVQGGQAYEQYF. As DNA, the CDR3 is TGCAGCGTCCAAGGAGGGCAAGCCTACGAGCAGTACTTC.

This clonotype has just a few counts. This chain uses TRBV2 with TRBJ2-7, with D uncertain. Deletions cut 7 bases from V and 1 base from J, with 5 bases between. The germline V gene has CDR1 SNHLY and CDR2 FYNNEI. CDR3 length equals 11 residues. The CDR3 loop is CASTRSYEQYF. Written as DNA, the CDR3 is TGTGCCAGCACCCGATCCTACGAGCAGTACTTC.

The chain carries TRBV20-1 and TRBJ2-2, with D possibly TRBD2 on 6 matching bases. The CDR3 length is 14 residues. In germline, CDR1 is DFQATT, CDR2 SNEGSKA (reference sequence). Trimming removed 6 bases at V and 4 bases at J, with 15 bases between. In DNA, the CDR3 is TGCAGTGCGCCGGGACTCCATGCCACCGGGGAGCTGTTTTTT. Protein sequence: CSAPGLHATGELFF.

This chain joins TRBV20-1 and TRBJ2-3; D gene unclear. The CDR3 runs to 13 residues. The V gene's germline CDR1 is DFQATT and CDR2 SNEGSKA (reference sequence). Trimming left V 3 bases short and J 4 bases short, with 11 bases between. CDR3 protein: CSARFGSPDTQYF. For the CDR3, the DNA is TGCAGTGCTAGGTTCGGGTCCCCAGATACGCAGTATTTT.

This clonotype was found many times. The gene calls are TRBV6-5 and TRBJ2-5; possibly TRBD2 for D (6 bases). Trimming stripped 3 bases from V and 3 bases from J, with 11 bases between. The CDR3 runs 14 residues. Germline CDR1 is MNHEY and CDR2 is SVGAGI. The CDR3 here is CASSYQSSEETQYF. The CDR3 region has the DNA TGTGCCAGCAGTTATCAGTCTAGCGAAGAGACCCAGTACTTC.

The chain carries TRBV12-5 and TRBJ1-2; D unresolved. Germline loops: CDR1 LGHNT, CDR2 FRNRAP. V was pared by 5 bases and J by 10 bases, with 14 bases between. This CDR3 has 12 residues. The CDR3 is CASGLDRISYTF. CDR3 sequence (DNA): TGTGCTAGTGGTCTCGACCGTATTTCCTACACCTTC.

J is TRBJ2-5 and V is TRBV6-5, with 9 nucleotides matching TRBD1. V dropped 4 bases and J dropped 4; count of bases not matched to a gene: 10. CDR3 length: 16 amino acids. Germline CDR1 and CDR2: MNHEY and SVGAGI. The CDR3 nucleotides read TGTGCCAGCAGTTCTGATTACCGGGACAGGGCAGAGACCCAGTACTTC. This gives the protein CASSSDYRDRAETQYF.

V usage is TRBV10-2 and J usage is TRBJ2-7; 9 bases align to TRBD1. After removal of 6 bases from V and 3 bases from J, the junction contained 3 bases not matched to a gene. CDR3 length: 13 residues. CDR1 and CDR2 (germline): WSHSY, SAAADI. The CDR3 spells CASRGQGDYEQYF. The CDR3, as DNA: TGCGCCAGCAGGGGACAGGGAGACTACGAGCAGTACTTC.

This clonotype has a handful of counts. The genes are TRBV20-1 and TRBJ2-7; 8 bases agree with TRBD2. The CDR3 is 11 residues long. V gave up 7 bases and J gave up 8 bases; unmatched junction bases: 7. The germline V gene encodes CDR1 DFQATT and CDR2 SNEGSKA (reference sequence). This CDR3 reads CSGRASGQQYF. CDR3 sequence (DNA): TGCAGTGGGAGGGCTAGCGGGCAGCAGTACTTC.